These 20 T cell receptor beta chains originate from one sample sequenced in a study of T cell responses to AZD1222 COVID-19 vaccine. Sequenced by immunoSEQ multiplex PCR; TCRdb stores in-frame clones only, minus some. The data show tens of thousands of clones, about 85% seen once. The sample was peripheral blood, taken on day 0 of AZD1222 vaccination. The receptor source for this set is an adult in good health.

The chain joins TRBV19 to TRBJ1-5; D uncertain. The CDR3 totals 14 residues. The V gene lost 7 bases and the J gene lost 7 bases, with 17 bases spanning the gap. CDR1 is LNHDA, CDR2 SQIVND, per germline (reference sequence). CDR3 bases: TGTGCCAGTACGATAGCCCTGGGCGGGCAGCCCCAGCATTTT. It yields the protein CASTIALGGQPQHF.

V and J are TRBV5-5 and TRBJ2-5; D not resolved. CDR3 size: 16 residues. Trimming took off 0 bases at V and 0 bases at J, with 12 bases between the two ends. The germline gives CDR1 SGHKS, CDR2 YYEKEE (reference sequence). CDR3 region: CASSLGSSWYQETQYF. For the CDR3, the DNA is TGTGCCAGCAGCTTGGGGTCCAGTTGGTACCAAGAGACCCAGTACTTC.

This chain uses TRBV27 with TRBJ2-5, with TRBD1 matching over 7 bases. The germline V gene encodes CDR1 MNHEY and CDR2 SMNVEV (reference sequence). V lost 4 bases to trimming and J lost 5 bases; unmatched junction nucleotides: 10. The CDR3 contains 15 residues. The CDR3 region is CASSSLGTAGETQYF. CDR3 sequence (DNA): TGTGCCAGCAGTTCCCTTGGGACAGCAGGGGAGACCCAGTACTTC.

V is TRBV3-1 (or the pseudogene TRBV3-2) and J is TRBJ2-3; 7 bases line up with TRBD2. After removal of 7 bases from V and 1 base from J, the junction contained 8 bases not matched to a gene. Germline values: CDR1 LGHDT, CDR2 YNNKEL (reference sequence). The CDR3 spans 15 residues. The CDR3 loop reads CASTSGTSGTDTQYF. In DNA form, the CDR3 reads TGTGCCAGCACCTCGGGAACTAGCGGCACAGATACGCAGTATTTT.

J is TRBJ2-7 and V is TRBV6-5; the match to TRBD1 covers 9 bases. The CDR3 length is 15 residues. With 5 bases clipped from V and 4 bases from J, the junction kept 9 bases outside the gene matches. Germline V gene lookup returns CDR1 MNHEY and CDR2 SVGAGI. The CDR3 sequence is CASSLPGQGRYEQYF. CDR3 nucleotide sequence: TGTGCCAGCAGTCTTCCGGGACAGGGTCGGTACGAGCAGTACTTC.

The CDR3 spells CASQRDSGANVLTF. The CDR3 DNA reads TGTGCCAGTCAAAGGGACTCTGGGGCCAACGTCCTGACTTTC. The chain joins TRBV6-4 to TRBJ2-6; D not resolved. The CDR3 runs 14 residues. The V gene's germline CDR1 is MRHNA and CDR2 SNTAGT. V gave up 9 bases and J gave up 0 bases, with 9 bases separating them.

CDR3 bases: TGTGCCAGTAGAGTGGGTGACATTCAGTACTTC. Translation: CASRVGDIQYF. The chain couples TRBV19 to TRBJ2-4, with unresolved D. The CDR3 is 11 residues long. V was clipped by 6 bases and J by 8 bases, with 8 bases between them. Per germline, CDR1 LNHDA and CDR2 SQIVND (reference sequence).

This chain joins TRBV4-2 and TRBJ2-1; 11 bases align to TRBD2. This CDR3 comprises 15 residues. The germline CDR1 and CDR2 sequences are LGHNA and YNFKEQ. The ends lost 3 bases at V and 8 bases at J; junction bases unmatched: 6. The CDR3 coding sequence is TGTGCCAGCAGCCAGACTAGCGGGATTCGCCATGAGCAGTTCTTC. Protein sequence: CASSQTSGIRHEQFF.

The rearrangement uses TRBV19 and TRBJ2-3, with a tentative D call TRBD2 (6 bases). V was cut by 6 bases and J by 4 bases, with 14 bases left in between. CDR1 is LNHDA, CDR2 SQIVND, per germline (reference sequence). The length of the CDR3 is 14 residues. The DNA of the CDR3 is TGTGCCAGTAGCCTGCCGGGAGATGCAGATACGCAGTATTTT. It is translated as CASSLPGDADTQYF. The full variable domain, its missing parts supplied by reference TRBV19 and TRBJ2-3, is DGGITQSPKYLFRKEGQNVTLSCEQNLNHDAMYWYRQDPGQGLRLIYYSQIVNDFQKGDIAEGYSVSREKKESFPLTVTSAQKNPTAFYLCASSLPGDADTQYFGPGTRLTVL.

This sequence joins TRBV7-2 and TRBJ2-2; TRBD2 agrees at 9 bases. CDR3 length: 15 amino acids. The J segment lost 7 bases and the V segment lost 1 base, leaving 4 bases of the junction unmatched. Germline V gene sequence: CDR1 SGHTA, CDR2 FQGNSA. CDR3 in amino acids: CASSLVPSGDGELFF. In DNA form, the CDR3 reads TGTGCCAGCAGCTTAGTCCCTAGCGGGGACGGGGAGCTGTTTTTT.

This clone appeared a few times. V gene TRBV4-2 combines with J gene TRBJ1-6; possibly TRBD1 for D (6 bases). This CDR3 has 13 amino acids. Trimming shortened V by 4 bases and J by 16 bases, and 17 bases separated the two germline ends. Germline lookup yields CDR1 LGHNA and CDR2 YNFKEQ. CDR3 amino acids: CASSPNGGLTLHF. The CDR3, as DNA: TGTGCCAGCAGCCCGAATGGGGGGCTTACGCTCCACTTT.

CDR3 sequence (DNA): TGTGCCAGCAGCTTTAGCAGCGGGTCATCCTACGAGCAGTACTTC. This translates into CASSFSSGSSYEQYF. The chain uses TRBV11-1 and TRBJ2-7; tentative D call: TRBD2 (6 bases). CDR3 length: 15 amino acids. Trimming shortened V by 3 bases and J by 1 base, and 13 bases separated the two germline ends. CDR1 SGHAT and CDR2 FQDESV come from the germline V gene (reference sequence).

The chain carries TRBV5-8 and TRBJ2-6; D unresolved. V shed 2 bases and J shed 0 bases, with 9 bases lying between them. This CDR3 is built from 16 residues. Germline V gene lookup returns CDR1 SGHTS and CDR2 YDEGEE. CDR3 sequence reads: CASSLGRTSGANVLTF. The CDR3 DNA reads as TGTGCCAGCAGCTTAGGCAGAACCTCTGGGGCCAACGTCCTGACTTTC.

This rearrangement joins TRBV5-4 to TRBJ1-5; D perhaps matches TRBD1 (6 bases). Germline V gene data show CDR1 as SGHNT and CDR2 as YYREEE (reference sequence). The CDR3 length is 13 residues. Trimming left V 4 bases short and J 7 bases short, with 12 bases between. The CDR3 nucleotides read TGTGCCAGCAGCACCGCAGGGGCGCAGCCCCAGCATTTT. Its protein product is CASSTAGAQPQHF.

The genes are TRBV2 and TRBJ2-1; 12 bases line up with TRBD2. Germline CDR1 SNHLY, CDR2 FYNNEI. There are 16 residues in the CDR3. V lost 6 bases to trimming and J lost 3 bases; unmatched junction nucleotides: 6. Here the CDR3 reads CASRPGLAGFYNEQFF. As DNA, the CDR3 is TGTGCCAGCAGACCAGGACTAGCGGGATTCTACAATGAGCAGTTCTTC.

The chain recombines TRBV6-5 with TRBJ1-2, with D possibly being TRBD1 (5 bases). The CDR3 is 13 amino acids. The germline V gene encodes CDR1 MNHEY and CDR2 SVGAGI. V was cut by 2 bases and J by 4 bases, with 8 bases left in between. The CDR3 spells CASSYPGSYGYTF. The CDR3 DNA follows: TGTGCCAGCAGTTACCCAGGGAGCTATGGCTACACCTTC.

The chain combines TRBV28 with TRBJ1-6, with TRBD1 as a possible D gene (5 bases). The germline V and J ends were trimmed by 3 bases and 9 bases, with 9 bases remaining between them. The CDR3 loop spans 13 amino acids. CDR1 MDHEN and CDR2 SYDVKM come from the germline V gene. The CDR3 nucleotides read TGTGCCAGCAGTTTTCAGGGAGGTTCACCCCTCCACTTT. It yields the protein CASSFQGGSPLHF.

This chain joins TRBV7-2 and TRBJ1-5, with D possibly being TRBD1 (5 bases). Germline values: CDR1 SGHTA, CDR2 FQGNSA. The CDR3 runs to 16 residues. Trimming left V 0 bases short and J 0 bases short, with 9 bases between. The CDR3 region is CASSLARDYSNQPQHF. As DNA, the CDR3 is TGTGCCAGCAGCTTAGCCAGGGATTATAGCAATCAGCCCCAGCATTTT. The complete variable domain, with remaining parts taken from reference TRBV7-2 and TRBJ1-5, reads GAGVSQSPSNKVTEKGKDVELRCDPISGHTALYWYRQSLGQGLEFLIYFQGNSAPDKSGLPSDRFSAERTGGSVSTLTIQRTQQEDSAVYLCASSLARDYSNQPQHFGDGTRLSIL.

This clone was recorded once. V and J are TRBV3-1 (or the pseudogene TRBV3-2) and TRBJ1-6; D gene unclear. CDR1 is LGHDT and CDR2 is YNNKEL in the germline V gene (reference sequence). Trimming removed 1 base from V and 10 bases from J, with 5 bases in between. CDR3 length: 12 residues. CDR3 residues: CASSQVQSPLHF. The CDR3 coding sequence is TGTGCCAGCAGCCAAGTGCAGTCACCCCTCCACTTT.

The chain is built from TRBV7-6 and TRBJ2-5; the D is unclear. V gave up 1 base and J gave up 5 bases, with 14 bases separating them. Germline CDR1 and CDR2: SGHVS and FNYEAQ. The CDR3 runs to 15 residues. CDR3 residues: CASSLEGTLSETQYF. The DNA for the CDR3 is TGTGCCAGCAGCTTAGAAGGAACCTTGTCGGAGACCCAGTACTTC.